Only one count was recorded for the clone carrying this T cell receptor (beta chain). Profiling relied on immunoSEQ multiplex PCR, and the TCRdb table lists in-frame clones only, not all of them. Counted here are about 140,000 clones, roughly nine tenths occurring once; the ten biggest clones make up about 3%. This CDR3 comprises 13 residues. V was clipped by 4 bases and J by 5 bases; unmatched bases: 4. Germline CDR1 reads MNHNY; CDR2 reads SVGAGI (reference sequence). The data derive from a study of T cell responses to AZD1222 COVID-19 vaccine. The clonotype was recovered from an adult in good health. The chain combines TRBV6-6 with TRBJ1-1, with 7 bases matching TRBD1. Sequencing used peripheral blood, obtained on day 0 of AZD1222 vaccination. In DNA form, the CDR3 reads TGTGCCAGCAGTTCAGGGGGAATGACTGAAGCTTTCTTT. It translates to CASSSGGMTEAFF.